The 21 T cell receptor beta chains presented below share a single source sample, sequenced in a study of vaccination and CD4 T cells after COVID-19 (dated by TCRdb to between 2021 and 2022). Library construction relied on PCR. TCRdb lists the instrument as Illumina iSeq 100. TCR sequencing of DNA from cultured CD4+ T cells used the Oncomine TCR Beta short-read assay at the Johns Hopkins FTIC core. The QIAamp micro DNA kit was used to extract genomic DNA from the cultured CD4+ T cells. The public reads were reprocessed in TCRdb via fastp at Q25 and MiXCR, keeping in-frame beta chains. Rows are unified per CDR3 protein, each entry keeping the most common DNA and genes. The sample table contains 7,500 to 9,500 distinct CDR3 sequences; only one count was recorded for 25% to 35% of them. The ten largest clones capture around 10% of the sample. For these TCRs, the target antigens are not known. The treatment or condition tag for this specimen amounts to: roughly 10-day PBMC culture with coronavirus spike peptide pools or control peptides (ViraFEST assay). CD4+ T cells from unexposed donors were collected before the COVID-19 pandemic (2011-2018).

Input material: CD4+ T cells from blood, cultured in vitro. These receptors were obtained from a human donor in good health.

The rearrangement uses TRBV6-2 or TRBV6-3 and TRBJ2-7, with D perhaps TRBD2 (5 bases). The CDR3 is 14 amino acids. CDR1 and CDR2 (germline): MNHEY, SVGEGT. V lost 0 bases and J 9 bases, leaving 15 bases between the germline ends. The CDR3 DNA follows: TGTGCCAGCAGTTACTCGGATGCGGGTTCAGGGCAGTACTTC. Its protein product is CASSYSDAGSGQYF.

The chain has TRBV28 and TRBJ1-5, with D tentatively TRBD1 (6 bases). CDR1 and CDR2 from the germline V gene are MDHEN and SYDVKM. V lost 5 bases and J 0 bases, leaving 38 bases between the germline ends. The CDR3 consists of 24 residues. CDR3 protein: CASSQRRKQQQRQVTTYSNQPQHF. CDR3 in DNA: TGTGCCAGCAGTCAAAGGCGGAAACAACAACAAAGACAGGTAACGACCTATAGCAATCAGCCCCAGCATTTT.

This chain connects TRBV28 to TRBJ1-2, with 10 nucleotides matching TRBD1. CDR3 length: 15 residues. Looked up from germline, CDR1 is MDHEN and CDR2 is SYDVKM. J gave up 3 bases and V 6 bases, and 7 bases lay outside the gene matches. The CDR3 DNA reads TGTGCCAGCAGAGTACCGGGACAGGGGCACTATGGCTACACCTTC. Its translation: CASRVPGQGHYGYTF.

The J gene is TRBJ2-1, the V gene TRBV7-8; 7 bases line up with TRBD1. Per germline, CDR1 SGHVS and CDR2 FQNEAQ. This CDR3 is built from 17 residues. V shed 5 bases and J 1 base; nucleotides not matched to a gene: 11. The chain's CDR3 is CASSPFSGTASYNEQFF. The CDR3 nucleotides are TGTGCCAGCAGCCCCTTCTCCGGGACAGCTTCCTACAATGAGCAGTTCTTC.

This clonotype was recorded a few times. The genes are TRBV15 and TRBJ1-1, with D possibly being TRBD1 (6 bases). The V gene lost 0 bases and the J gene lost 4 bases, with 12 bases spanning the gap. The CDR3 is 15 amino acids. Per germline, CDR1 LNHNV and CDR2 YYDKDF (reference sequence). This chain's CDR3 is CATSRDIQGGTEAFF. CDR3 bases: TGTGCCACCAGCAGAGATATTCAAGGGGGCACTGAAGCTTTCTTT.

CDR3 sequence (DNA): TGTGCCAGCAGTGTTGGGGGGAGGAGTACCTACAATGAGCAGTTCTTC. It codes for CASSVGGRSTYNEQFF. The chain links TRBV2 to TRBJ2-1; D possibly corresponds to TRBD2 (6 bases). V was trimmed by 4 bases and J by 2 bases, leaving 15 bases between them. Germline-derived CDR1 and CDR2 are SNHLY and FYNNEI. The CDR3 contains 16 residues.

The V gene is TRBV10-3, the J gene TRBJ2-7, with D possibly matching TRBD1 (7 bases). Germline V gives CDR1 ENHRY, CDR2 SYGVKD. This CDR3 spans 14 amino acids. V was pared by 1 base and J by 8 bases, with 15 bases between. The CDR3 is CAISELETGRKQYF. The CDR3 nucleotides read TGTGCCATCAGTGAGTTGGAGACAGGGAGGAAGCAGTACTTC.

The J gene is TRBJ2-3, the V gene TRBV28; TRBD2 aligns across 10 bases. Trimming took 2 bases from V and 4 from J; bases not matched to a gene: 3. Germline values: CDR1 MDHEN, CDR2 SYDVKM. The CDR3 loop spans 15 amino acids. CDR3 region: CASSLASGSPDTQYF. DNA for the CDR3: TGTGCCAGCAGTTTAGCTAGCGGGAGTCCAGATACGCAGTATTTT.

The J gene is TRBJ1-1, the V gene TRBV10-1; D not resolved. Germline CDR1 reads WNHNN; CDR2 reads SYGVQD (reference sequence). The CDR3 covers 13 residues. Trimming removed 8 bases from V and 2 bases from J, with 12 bases in between. The CDR3 sequence: CASPSLANTEAFF. The CDR3 DNA reads as TGCGCCAGCCCCTCACTCGCTAACACTGAAGCTTTCTTT.

This clonotype was observed a handful of times. This rearrangement joins TRBV10-3 to TRBJ2-7; 13 bases agree with TRBD2. Germline loops: CDR1 ENHRY, CDR2 SYGVKD. J lost 2 bases, V lost 2 bases, and 6 bases had no gene match. The CDR3 is made up of 17 amino acids. CDR3 loop: CAISEKGLAGTTYEQYF. CDR3 bases: TGTGCCATCAGTGAGAAGGGACTAGCGGGGACCACCTACGAGCAGTACTTC.

The V and J genes are TRBV2 and TRBJ2-3; TRBD1 aligns across 10 bases. J was trimmed by 3 bases and V by 8 bases; bases with no gene match: 5. The CDR3 consists of 14 residues. Germline V gives CDR1 SNHLY, CDR2 FYNNEI. DNA for the CDR3: TGTGCCAGCCGGACAGGGGGATTTACAGATACGCAGTATTTT. This sequence encodes CASRTGGFTDTQYF.

The chain is built from TRBV20-1 and TRBJ1-1; TRBD1 aligns across 8 bases. Germline-derived CDR1 and CDR2 are DFQATT and SNEGSKA (reference sequence). The CDR3 contains 15 residues. With V trimmed by 0 bases and J by 5 bases, 8 bases remained unmatched. The CDR3 DNA sequence: TGCAGTGCTAGAGACTTCGACAGGGGAGGTACTGAAGCTTTCTTT. Protein sequence: CSARDFDRGGTEAFF.

V is TRBV6-5 and J is TRBJ2-7; 9 nucleotides align to TRBD1. This CDR3 region has 15 residues. V shed 4 bases, J shed 6 bases, and the junction held 10 bases outside the gene matches. Germline V lookup: CDR1 MNHEY, CDR2 SVGAGI. CDR3 loop: CASSSPGTGKSEQYF. In nucleotides, the CDR3 is TGTGCCAGCAGTTCTCCCGGGACAGGGAAGAGCGAGCAGTACTTC.

The chain combines TRBV5-1 with TRBJ2-7; either TRBD1 or TRBD2 may supply D (5 bases each). Germline CDR1 SGHRS, CDR2 YFSETQ. The CDR3 contains 16 residues. The V end lost 0 bases, the J end lost 0 bases, and 13 bases lay between the germline ends. The DNA for the CDR3 is TGCGCCAGCAGCTTGGTCGGGCCAGGGAGCTCCTACGAGCAGTACTTC. Translation: CASSLVGPGSSYEQYF.

Concerning this clonotype: Its ends do not fully match the called genes, so a read error is possible. This chain uses TRBV6-5 with TRBJ1-1, with 8 bases fitting TRBD1. In germline, CDR1 is MNHEY, CDR2 SVGAGI. The CDR3 covers 17 residues. The CDR3 DNA reads as TGTGCCAGCAGTTACTCCCGGGCAGGGGGCCCGGTCACTGAAGCTATCTTT. Translation: CASSYSRAGGPVTEAIF.

This clonotype was counted a few times. The genes are TRBV7-2 and TRBJ2-3, with TRBD2 as a possible D gene (6 bases). The V gene lost 3 bases and the J gene lost 2 bases, with 12 bases spanning the gap. Looked up from germline, CDR1 is SGHTA and CDR2 is FQGNSA. This CDR3 region has 15 residues. CDR3 in DNA: TGTGCCAGCAGCTTTCGGCGGGGCTCCACAGATACGCAGTATTTT. Its translation: CASSFRRGSTDTQYF.

This clonotype was counted between two and nine times. The chain carries TRBV6-1 and TRBJ1-5; D is perhaps TRBD1 (6 bases). Germline assignment: CDR1 MNHNS and CDR2 SASEGT. V lost 8 bases and J 7 bases, leaving 18 bases between the germline ends. The CDR3 has 14 residues. The CDR3 protein is CASASESGAQPQHF. CDR3 DNA sequence: TGTGCCAGCGCAAGTGAATCAGGGGCCCAGCCCCAGCATTTT.

The sample holds a few counts of this clonotype. The chain recombines TRBV20-1 with TRBJ2-7; TRBD2 matches 7 bases. J lost 0 bases, V lost 5 bases, and 7 bases had no gene match. Germline loops: CDR1 DFQATT, CDR2 SNEGSKA (reference sequence). CDR3 length: 14 amino acids. CDR3 loop: CSAPTSVSSYEQYF. The CDR3 DNA follows: TGCAGTGCTCCTACTAGCGTCAGCTCCTACGAGCAGTACTTC.

This clonotype turned up a few times. In DNA form, the CDR3 reads TGTGCCAGCAGCTTAGCACTAGCGGCGAACACCGGGGAGCTGTTTTTT. It encodes CASSLALAANTGELFF. The genes are TRBV7-2 and TRBJ2-2, with 8 bases identical to TRBD2. V shed 0 bases, J shed 0 bases, and the junction held 0 bases outside the gene matches. The CDR3 covers 16 residues. Germline V gene lookup returns CDR1 SGHTA and CDR2 FQGNSA.

This clonotype was seen more than once but under ten times. The V call is TRBV25-1, the J call TRBJ2-5; 7 positions agree with TRBD1. CDR1 and CDR2 (germline): MGHDK, SYGVNS. This CDR3 contains 16 residues. V lost 6 bases to trimming and J lost 1 base; unmatched junction nucleotides: 11. CDR3 loop: CASSLGDSAFQETQYF. CDR3 sequence (DNA): TGTGCCAGCAGCTTAGGGGACAGCGCCTTCCAAGAGACCCAGTACTTC.

This clonotype was observed a handful of times. The V and J genes are TRBV28 and TRBJ1-2, with TRBD1 as a possible D gene (5 bases). Germline loops: CDR1 MDHEN, CDR2 SYDVKM. Trimming left V 11 bases short and J 2 bases short, with 15 bases between. The CDR3 is 13 amino acids. CDR3 DNA: TGTGCCCGGAGGGACGCTCCCAACTATGGCTACACCTTC. The encoded protein is CARRDAPNYGYTF.